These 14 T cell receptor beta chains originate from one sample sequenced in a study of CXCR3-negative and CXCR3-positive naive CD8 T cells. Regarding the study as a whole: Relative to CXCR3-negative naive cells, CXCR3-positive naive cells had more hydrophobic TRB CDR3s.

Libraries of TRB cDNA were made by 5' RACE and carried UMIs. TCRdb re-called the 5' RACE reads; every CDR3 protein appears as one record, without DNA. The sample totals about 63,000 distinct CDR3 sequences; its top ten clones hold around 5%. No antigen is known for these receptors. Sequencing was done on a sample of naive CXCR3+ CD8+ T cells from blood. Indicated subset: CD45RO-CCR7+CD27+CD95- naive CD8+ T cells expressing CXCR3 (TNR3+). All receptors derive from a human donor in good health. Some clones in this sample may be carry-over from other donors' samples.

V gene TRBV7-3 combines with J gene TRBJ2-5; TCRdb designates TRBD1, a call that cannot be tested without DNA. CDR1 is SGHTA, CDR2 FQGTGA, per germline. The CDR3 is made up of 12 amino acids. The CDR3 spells CASSGAGETQYF.

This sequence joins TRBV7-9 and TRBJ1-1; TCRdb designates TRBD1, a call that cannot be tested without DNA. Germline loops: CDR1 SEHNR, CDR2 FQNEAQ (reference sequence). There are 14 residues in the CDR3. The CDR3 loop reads CASSSDRYEPEAFF.

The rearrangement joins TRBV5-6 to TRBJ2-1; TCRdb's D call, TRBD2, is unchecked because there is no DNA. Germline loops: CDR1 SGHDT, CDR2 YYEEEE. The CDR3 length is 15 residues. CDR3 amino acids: CASSLGAGPYNEQFF. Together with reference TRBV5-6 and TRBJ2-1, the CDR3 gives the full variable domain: DAGVTQSPTHLIKTRGQQVTLRCSPKSGHDTVSWYQQALGQGPQFIFQYYEEEERQRGNFPDRFSGHQFPNYSSELNVNALLLGDSALYLCASSLGAGPYNEQFFGPGTRLTVL.

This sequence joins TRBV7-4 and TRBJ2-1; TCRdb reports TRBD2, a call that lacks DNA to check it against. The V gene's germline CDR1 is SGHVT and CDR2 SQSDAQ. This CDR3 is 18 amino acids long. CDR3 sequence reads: CASSSIGNSGGDFDEQFF.

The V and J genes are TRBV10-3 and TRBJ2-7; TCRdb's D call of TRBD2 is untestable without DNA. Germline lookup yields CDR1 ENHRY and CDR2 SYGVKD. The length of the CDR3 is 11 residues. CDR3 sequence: CAISDAGEQYF.

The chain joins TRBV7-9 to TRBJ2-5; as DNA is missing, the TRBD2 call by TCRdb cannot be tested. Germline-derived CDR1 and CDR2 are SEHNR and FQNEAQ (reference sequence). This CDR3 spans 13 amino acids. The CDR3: CASRSAGQETQYF.

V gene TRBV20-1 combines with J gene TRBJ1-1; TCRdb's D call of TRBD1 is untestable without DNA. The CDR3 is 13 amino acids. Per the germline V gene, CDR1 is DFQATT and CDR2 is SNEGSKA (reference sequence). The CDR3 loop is CSAPDSVNTEAFF.

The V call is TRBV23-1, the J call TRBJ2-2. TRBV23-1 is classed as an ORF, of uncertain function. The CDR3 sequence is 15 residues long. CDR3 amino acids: CASSQRRENTGELFF.

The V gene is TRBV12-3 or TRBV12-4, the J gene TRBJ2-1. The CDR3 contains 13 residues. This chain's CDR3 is CASSFVKNNEQFF.

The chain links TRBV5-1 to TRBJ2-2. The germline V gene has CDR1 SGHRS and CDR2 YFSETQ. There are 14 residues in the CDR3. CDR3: CASSSDGNTGELFF. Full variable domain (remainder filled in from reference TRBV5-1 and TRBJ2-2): KAGVTQTPRYLIKTRGQQVTLSCSPISGHRSVSWYQQTPGQGLQFLFEYFSETQRNKGNFPGRFSGRQFSNSRSEMNVSTLELGDSALYLCASSSDGNTGELFFGEGSRLTVL.

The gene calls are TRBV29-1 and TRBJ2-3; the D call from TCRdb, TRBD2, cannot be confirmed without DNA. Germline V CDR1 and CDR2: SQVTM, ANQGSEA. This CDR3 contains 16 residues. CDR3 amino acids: CSACPTSGGSTDTQYF.

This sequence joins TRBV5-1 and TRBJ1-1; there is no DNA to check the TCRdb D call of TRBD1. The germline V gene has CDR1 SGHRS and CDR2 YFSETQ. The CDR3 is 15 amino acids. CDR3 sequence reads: CASSLVGTDNTEAFF.

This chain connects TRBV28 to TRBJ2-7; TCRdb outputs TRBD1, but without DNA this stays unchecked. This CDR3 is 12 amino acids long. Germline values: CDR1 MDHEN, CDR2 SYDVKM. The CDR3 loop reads CASTRGGHEQYF.

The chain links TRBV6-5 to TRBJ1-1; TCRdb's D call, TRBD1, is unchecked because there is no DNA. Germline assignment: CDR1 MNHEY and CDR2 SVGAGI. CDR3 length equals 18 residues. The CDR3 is CASSYFPGTGGFPIEAFF.